Each of the 31 T cell receptor beta chains below was sequenced from the same sample in a study of cytomegalovirus exposure and HLA in healthy donors. Primers for the PCR totalled 60 Vbeta and 13 Jbeta. Libraries were prepared by immunoSEQ multiplex PCR; TCRdb keeps only in-frame clonotypes and omits some of them. Of about 170,000 clones listed, about 62% are singletons. Specimen: PBMCs. These receptors were obtained from a man aged 40-49 years in good health and CMV-seronegative.

The chain joins TRBV7-9 to TRBJ1-2; 9 bases are a match to TRBD1. Germline CDR1 SEHNR, CDR2 FQNEAQ (reference sequence). The CDR3 sequence is 14 residues long. Unmatched junction bases numbered 9, after V lost 7 bases and J lost 6 bases. CDR3 protein: CASITGGAENGYTF. CDR3 coding DNA: TGTGCCAGCATAACAGGGGGCGCGGAGAATGGCTACACCTTC.

A remark on this clone: The same CDR3 is also encoded by other DNA sequences in this sample. The chain has TRBV7-2 and TRBJ2-1, with D possibly TRBD1 on 6 matching bases. CDR1 SGHTA and CDR2 FQGNSA come from the germline V gene. Between the trimmed V and J ends, which lost 2 bases and 9 bases, there was a span of 8 bases. The CDR3 length is 12 residues. The CDR3 nucleotides read TGTGCCAGCAGCTTAAGGGGGATTGAGCAGTTCTTC. It encodes CASSLRGIEQFF.

The gene calls are TRBV27 and TRBJ2-7, with 7 bases that match TRBD1. This CDR3 is 14 amino acids long. Per the germline V gene, CDR1 is MNHEY and CDR2 is SMNVEV (reference sequence). Trimming cost V 5 bases and J 2 bases; bases outside gene matches: 6. CDR3 sequence: CASSRTGVTYEQYF. The CDR3 DNA follows: TGTGCCAGCAGTCGGACAGGTGTCACCTACGAGCAGTACTTC.

This rearrangement joins TRBV2 to TRBJ2-3; 9 bases align to TRBD2. The CDR3 has 14 amino acids. CDR1 and CDR2 (germline): SNHLY, FYNNEI. Trimming at V came to 4 bases and at J to 8 bases, leaving 7 bases not matched to a gene. CDR3 DNA sequence: TGTGCCAGCAGTGCTTTGTTAGCGGGAGCTACGCAGTATTTT. This sequence encodes CASSALLAGATQYF.

The chain couples TRBV6-1 to TRBJ2-1, with unresolved D. From germline, CDR1 is MNHNS and CDR2 SASEGT. The CDR3 sequence is 15 residues long. Trimming removed 8 bases from V and 0 bases from J, with 14 bases in between. The CDR3 coding sequence is TGTGCCAGCCTCATAGCTCCCGGCTCCTACAATGAGCAGTTCTTC. As protein: CASLIAPGSYNEQFF.

V gene TRBV5-1 combines with J gene TRBJ2-7, with D possibly TRBD1 on 6 matching bases. V shed 5 bases and J shed 3 bases, with 12 bases lying between them. The CDR3 runs to 13 residues. Germline assignment: CDR1 SGHRS and CDR2 YFSETQ. The chain's CDR3 is CASRRGTGYEQYF. CDR3 in DNA: TGCGCCAGCAGGAGGGGGACGGGCTACGAGCAGTACTTC.

The chain couples TRBV15 to TRBJ1-3; D is unclear. Looked up from germline, CDR1 is LNHNV and CDR2 is YYDKDF (reference sequence). The CDR3 runs to 17 residues. Deletions cut 0 bases from V and 5 bases from J, with 17 bases between. CDR3 DNA: TGTGCCACCAGCAGAGATGTCGACACAGAAGTCCGAAACACCATATATTTT. As protein: CATSRDVDTEVRNTIYF.

The chain employs TRBV11-3 and TRBJ2-2; no firm D call. The ends were cut back, 1 base at V and 6 bases at J, with 3 bases in the middle. The CDR3 length is 12 residues. Per the germline V gene, CDR1 is SGHNT and CDR2 is YENEEA. DNA for the CDR3: TGTGCCAGCAGCTTAGGCGCCGGGGAGCTGTTTTTT. The encoded protein is CASSLGAGELFF.

The chain carries TRBV2 and TRBJ1-5; tentatively, D is TRBD1 (6 bases). Germline loops: CDR1 SNHLY, CDR2 FYNNEI. CDR3 size: 13 residues. Deletions cut 5 bases from V and 5 bases from J, with 10 bases between. CDR3 DNA sequence: TGTGCCAGCAGTCAATCAGGGGATCAGCCCCAGCATTTT. Protein: CASSQSGDQPQHF.

This clone was recorded a few times. This rearrangement joins TRBV9 to TRBJ1-3, with 10 bases aligning to TRBD1. The CDR3 length is 15 residues. V trimming: 3 bases; J trimming: 4 bases; junction bases outside the gene matches: 4. Germline loops: CDR1 SGDLS, CDR2 YYNGEE. DNA of the CDR3: TGTGCCAGCAGCGCAAGACAGGGGGCAGGAAACACCATATATTTT. Translating it yields CASSARQGAGNTIYF.

The chain recombines TRBV7-2 with TRBJ1-2; maybe TRBD1 (5 bases). CDR3 length equals 16 residues. CDR1 and CDR2 from the germline V gene are SGHTA and FQGNSA. Trimming stripped 6 bases from V and 8 bases from J, with 25 bases between. CDR3 residues: CASSIRSGGQGGGYTF. CDR3 DNA: TGTGCCAGCAGTATTAGGTCAGGAGGGCAGGGAGGAGGCTACACCTTC.

V is TRBV6-6 and J is TRBJ1-4; a weak D match, TRBD1 (6 bases). CDR3 length: 15 amino acids. Germline V gene sequence: CDR1 MNHNY, CDR2 SVGAGI (reference sequence). Trimming shortened V by 4 bases and J by 4 bases, and 13 bases separated the two germline ends. The CDR3 loop reads CASSFPTGINEKLFF. As DNA, the CDR3 is TGTGCCAGCAGTTTCCCGACAGGCATTAATGAAAAACTGTTTTTT.

This clone was found a few times. The rearrangement links TRBV28 to TRBJ1-4; 7 nucleotides align to TRBD1. CDR1 and CDR2 (germline): MDHEN, SYDVKM. CDR3 length: 14 amino acids. Losses at the gene ends were 5 bases for V and 6 bases for J; bases not matched to a gene: 6. The CDR3 DNA is TGTGCCAGCAGTACCAATCAGGGGGATGAAAAACTGTTTTTT. Protein sequence: CASSTNQGDEKLFF.

This chain uses TRBV5-4 with TRBJ2-5, with TRBD2 matching 7 bases. From germline, CDR1 is SGHNT and CDR2 YYREEE (reference sequence). The CDR3 is made up of 15 amino acids. V lost 4 bases and J lost 11; bases outside the gene matches: 17. The CDR3 loop reads CASSLEAGRALEQYF. The CDR3 nucleotides read TGTGCCAGCAGCCTAGAAGCGGGGAGGGCCCTTGAGCAGTACTTC.

The chain couples TRBV29-1 to TRBJ1-6; 9 nucleotides match TRBD1. Trimming removed 7 bases from V and 7 bases from J; junction bases left unmatched: 5. The CDR3 runs 13 residues. Germline CDR1 SQVTM, CDR2 ANQGSEA. This CDR3 reads CSASGTGNSPLHF. As DNA, the CDR3 is TGCAGCGCTTCCGGGACAGGGAATTCACCCCTCCACTTT.

This clone was observed a few times. This rearrangement joins TRBV19 to TRBJ1-3, with D possibly being TRBD1 (5 bases). The CDR3 contains 15 residues. The germline gives CDR1 LNHDA, CDR2 SQIVND (reference sequence). With 1 base removed from V and 1 base from J, the gap between germline ends came to 8 bases. The CDR3 region has the DNA TGTGCCAGTAGTATAGCAGGGAGGTCTGGAAACACCATATATTTT. Translated: CASSIAGRSGNTIYF.

The chain is built from TRBV5-1 and TRBJ1-3, with D maybe TRBD1 (5 bases). V gave up 0 bases and J gave up 2 bases, with 12 bases separating them. Looked up from germline, CDR1 is SGHRS and CDR2 is YFSETQ. The length of the CDR3 is 16 residues. The CDR3 loop is CASSLEGAWAGNTIYF. The CDR3 DNA sequence: TGCGCCAGCAGCTTGGAAGGGGCATGGGCTGGAAACACCATATATTTT.

This clone has more than one count but fewer than ten. The V call is TRBV19, the J call TRBJ2-2; 8 bases map to TRBD2. Germline V lookup: CDR1 LNHDA, CDR2 SQIVND (reference sequence). The CDR3 extends over 14 amino acids. The V and J ends lost 9 bases and 6 bases, in that order; junction bases with no gene match: 9. CDR3 coding DNA: TGTGCCAGCTTTACCGGGACTAGTGCCGGGGAGCTGTTTTTT. Its translation: CASFTGTSAGELFF.

The genes are TRBV5-6 and TRBJ1-1, with D possibly matching TRBD1 (5 bases). Looked up from germline, CDR1 is SGHDT and CDR2 is YYEEEE. Trimming stripped 1 base from V and 4 bases from J, with 11 bases between. This CDR3 is built from 14 residues. CDR3 nucleotide sequence: TGTGCCAGCAGCTTGAGGGGCCCGAGCACTGAAGCTTTCTTT. It yields the protein CASSLRGPSTEAFF.

The chain couples TRBV18 to TRBJ1-1; D is perhaps TRBD1 (6 bases). This CDR3 is 16 amino acids long. CDR1 and CDR2 (germline): KGHSH, LQKENI. V lost 3 bases and J lost 1, with 15 bases in between. Written as DNA, the CDR3 is TGTGCCAGCTCACCCACAGGGACCCGCCAGAACACTGAAGCTTTCTTT. Its translation is CASSPTGTRQNTEAFF.

The chain employs TRBV9 and TRBJ2-3, with D possibly being TRBD2 (6 bases). Looked up from germline, CDR1 is SGDLS and CDR2 is YYNGEE. The CDR3 totals 15 residues. V was clipped by 3 bases and J by 3 bases, with 14 bases between them. DNA of the CDR3: TGTGCCAGCAGCGACCGGGCTAGCGCTACAGATACGCAGTATTTT. This codes for CASSDRASATDTQYF.

The chain recombines TRBV30 with TRBJ2-7; TRBD2 matches 7 bases. The CDR3 loop spans 12 amino acids. Unmatched junction bases numbered 3, after V lost 2 bases and J lost 5 bases. Per the germline V gene, CDR1 is GTSNPN and CDR2 is SVGIG (reference sequence). The CDR3 sequence: CAWSPSGDEQYF. DNA for the CDR3: TGTGCCTGGAGTCCCAGCGGGGACGAGCAGTACTTC.

This clone turned up a few times. This rearrangement joins TRBV19 to TRBJ1-5; 12 bases fit TRBD1. J lost 3 bases, V lost 6 bases, and 9 bases had no gene match. CDR3 size: 17 residues. Germline lookup yields CDR1 LNHDA and CDR2 SQIVND (reference sequence). CDR3 coding DNA: TGTGCCAGTAGGGGGGGAGGGACAGGGGGCCTCAATCAGCCCCAGCATTTT. Its protein is CASRGGGTGGLNQPQHF.

This chain links TRBV6-6 with TRBJ2-2, with D perhaps TRBD1 (5 bases). Trimming pared 5 bases from V and 5 bases from J, leaving 15 bases between. This CDR3 has 15 residues. Germline V lookup: CDR1 MNHNY, CDR2 SVGAGI (reference sequence). CDR3 residues: CASSPARVGTGELFF. DNA for the CDR3: TGTGCCAGCAGTCCAGCCAGGGTGGGGACCGGGGAGCTGTTTTTT.

The V call is TRBV2, the J call TRBJ2-1, with 9 bases that match TRBD1. The CDR3 is made up of 14 amino acids. Germline-derived CDR1 and CDR2 are SNHLY and FYNNEI. Here the CDR3 reads CATRDRDISNEQFF. The CDR3 nucleotides are TGTGCAACAAGGGACAGGGACATCTCCAATGAGCAGTTCTTC.

The chain links TRBV6-1 to TRBJ2-5; TRBD2 matches 14 bases. The CDR3 has 15 residues. Looked up from germline, CDR1 is MNHNS and CDR2 is SASEGT. Germline trimming cut 6 bases from V and 5 bases from J; bases unmatched to any gene: 5. CDR3 nucleotides: TGTGCCAGCAGCGAGACTAGCGGGGGGGGTGAGACCCAGTACTTC. Protein sequence: CASSETSGGGETQYF.

This sequence joins TRBV11-2 and TRBJ2-7, with TRBD1 matching over 11 bases. V dropped 5 bases and J dropped 6; count of bases not matched to a gene: 3. The germline gives CDR1 SGHAT, CDR2 FQNNGV. This CDR3 comprises 13 residues. The CDR3, as DNA: TGTGCCAGCAGCGGGGACAGGGGGGGCGAGCAGTACTTC. This sequence encodes CASSGDRGGEQYF.

The V and J genes are TRBV5-6 and TRBJ1-2; TRBD1 agrees at 11 bases. CDR1 and CDR2 (germline): SGHDT, YYEEEE. CDR3 length: 18 amino acids. Trimming cost V 0 bases and J 4 bases; bases outside gene matches: 11. CDR3 loop: CASSLVSYGTGGVYGYTF. The CDR3 DNA is TGTGCCAGCAGCTTGGTCTCATACGGGACAGGGGGAGTCTATGGCTACACCTTC.

Only a few counts were recorded for this clone. This chain links TRBV19 with TRBJ2-3; 8 bases agree with TRBD1. With V trimmed by 7 bases and J by 3 bases, 6 bases remained unmatched. The CDR3 runs to 14 residues. Germline CDR1 reads LNHDA; CDR2 reads SQIVND (reference sequence). CDR3 bases: TGTGCCAGTACCCCGGGACAGGCGACAGATACGCAGTATTTT. Protein sequence: CASTPGQATDTQYF.

The rearrangement links TRBV2 to TRBJ2-5; TRBD2 is a possible D gene (6 bases). TRBJ2-7 explains the end of the DNA better; the J call may be wrong. This CDR3 region has 15 residues. From germline, CDR1 is SNHLY and CDR2 FYNNEI. CDR3 protein: CASSERSGVRYEQYF. The CDR3 DNA follows: TGTGCCAGCAGTGAAAGATCGGGAGTTAGGTACGAGCAGTACTTC.

The chain carries TRBV6-5 and TRBJ2-7; D possibly corresponds to TRBD2 (6 bases). Per germline, CDR1 MNHEY and CDR2 SVGAGI. V shed 6 bases and J shed 3 bases, with 15 bases lying between them. The CDR3 covers 14 residues. The CDR3 sequence is CASSPAGFGYEQYF. The DNA of the CDR3 is TGTGCCAGCAGCCCCGCGGGATTCGGCTACGAGCAGTACTTC.